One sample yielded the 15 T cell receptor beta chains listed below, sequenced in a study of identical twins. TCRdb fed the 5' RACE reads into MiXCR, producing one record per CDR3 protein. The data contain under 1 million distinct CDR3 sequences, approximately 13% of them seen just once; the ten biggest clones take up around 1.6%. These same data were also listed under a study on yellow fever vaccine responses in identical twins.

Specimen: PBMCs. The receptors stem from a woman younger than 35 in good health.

The CDR3 region is CASSPNRVEADTQYF. The CDR3 DNA follows: TGTGCCAGCTCACCAAACAGGGTAGAAGCAGATACGCAGTATTTT. The chain links TRBV18 to TRBJ2-3, with D maybe TRBD1 (6 bases). Trimming took 2 bases from V and 4 from J, leaving 13 bases between them. This CDR3 is built from 15 residues. Looked up from germline, CDR1 is KGHSH and CDR2 is LQKENI.

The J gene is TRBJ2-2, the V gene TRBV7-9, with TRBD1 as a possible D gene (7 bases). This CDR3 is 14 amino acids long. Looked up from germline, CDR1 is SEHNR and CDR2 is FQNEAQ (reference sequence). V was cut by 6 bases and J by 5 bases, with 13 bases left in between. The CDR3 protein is CASRLQGGTGELFF. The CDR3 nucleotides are TGTGCCAGCAGACTTCAGGGGGGAACCGGGGAGCTGTTTTTT.

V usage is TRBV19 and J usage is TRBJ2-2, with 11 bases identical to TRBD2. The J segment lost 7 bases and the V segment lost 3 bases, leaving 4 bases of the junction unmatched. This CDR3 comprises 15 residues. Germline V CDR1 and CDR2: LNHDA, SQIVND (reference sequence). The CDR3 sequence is CASSITSGSVGELFF. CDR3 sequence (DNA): TGTGCCAGTAGTATCACTAGCGGGAGTGTCGGGGAGCTGTTTTTT.

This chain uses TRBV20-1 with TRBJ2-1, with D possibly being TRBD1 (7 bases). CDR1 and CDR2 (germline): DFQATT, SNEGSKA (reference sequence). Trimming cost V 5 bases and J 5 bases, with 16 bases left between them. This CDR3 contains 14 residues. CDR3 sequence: CSAPKGAGNNEQFF. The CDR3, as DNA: TGCAGTGCTCCGAAGGGGGCGGGGAACAATGAGCAGTTCTTC.

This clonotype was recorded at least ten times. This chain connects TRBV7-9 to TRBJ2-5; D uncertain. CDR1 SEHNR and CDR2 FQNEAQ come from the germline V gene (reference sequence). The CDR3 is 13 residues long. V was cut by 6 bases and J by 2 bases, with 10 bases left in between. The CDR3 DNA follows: TGTGCCAGCAGGACCGGGCTACAAGAGACCCAGTACTTC. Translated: CASRTGLQETQYF.

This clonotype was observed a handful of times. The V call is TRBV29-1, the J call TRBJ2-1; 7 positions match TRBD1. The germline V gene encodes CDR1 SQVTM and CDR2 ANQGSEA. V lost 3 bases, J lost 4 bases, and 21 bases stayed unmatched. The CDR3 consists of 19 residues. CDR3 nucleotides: TGCAGCGTTGATGGTCACCGGACAGGCCATGACCAGCGTTACAATGAGCAGTTCTTC. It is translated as CSVDGHRTGHDQRYNEQFF.

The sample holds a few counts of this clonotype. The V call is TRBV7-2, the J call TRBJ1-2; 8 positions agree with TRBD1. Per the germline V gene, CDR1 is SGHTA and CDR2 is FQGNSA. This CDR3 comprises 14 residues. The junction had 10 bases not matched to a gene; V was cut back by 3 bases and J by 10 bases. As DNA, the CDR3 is TGTGCCAGCAGCTTCCGAGGACAGGGAAGTTTCTACACCTTC. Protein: CASSFRGQGSFYTF.

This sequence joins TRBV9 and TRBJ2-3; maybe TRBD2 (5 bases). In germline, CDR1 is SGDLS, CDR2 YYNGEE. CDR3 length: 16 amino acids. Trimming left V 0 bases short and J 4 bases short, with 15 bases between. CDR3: CASSVAPGERADTQYF. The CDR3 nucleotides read TGTGCCAGCAGCGTAGCTCCCGGGGAACGGGCAGATACGCAGTATTTT. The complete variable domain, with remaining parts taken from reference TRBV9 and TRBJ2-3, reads DSGVTQTPKHLITATGQRVTLRCSPRSGDLSVYWYQQSLDQGLQFLIQYYNGEERAKGNILERFSAQQFPDLHSELNLSSLELGDSALYFCASSVAPGERADTQYFGPGTRLTVL.

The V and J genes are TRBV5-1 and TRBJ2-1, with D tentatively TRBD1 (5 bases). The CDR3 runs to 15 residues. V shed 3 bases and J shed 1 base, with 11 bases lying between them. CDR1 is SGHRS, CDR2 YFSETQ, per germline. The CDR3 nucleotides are TGCGCCAGCAGCTCCCGACAGTTATCCTACAATGAGCAGTTCTTC. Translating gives CASSSRQLSYNEQFF.

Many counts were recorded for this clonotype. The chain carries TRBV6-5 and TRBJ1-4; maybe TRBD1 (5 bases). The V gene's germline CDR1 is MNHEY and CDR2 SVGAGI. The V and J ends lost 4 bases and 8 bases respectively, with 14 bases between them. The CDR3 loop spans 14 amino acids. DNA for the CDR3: TGTGCCAGCAGTTCCCGGGACCCCCGAGAAAAACTGTTTTTT. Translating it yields CASSSRDPREKLFF.

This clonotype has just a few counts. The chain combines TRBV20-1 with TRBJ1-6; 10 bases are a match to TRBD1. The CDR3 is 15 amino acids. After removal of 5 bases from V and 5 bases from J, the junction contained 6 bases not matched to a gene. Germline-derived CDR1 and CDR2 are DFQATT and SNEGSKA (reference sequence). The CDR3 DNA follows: TGCAGTGCTGGCACGGGACAGGGGAATAATTCACCCCTCCACTTT. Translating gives CSAGTGQGNNSPLHF.

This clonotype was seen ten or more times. CDR3 residues: CASRSWGSSNYGYTF. CDR3 sequence (DNA): TGTGCCAGCAGGTCGTGGGGCTCATCTAACTATGGCTACACCTTC. The rearrangement links TRBV11-2 to TRBJ1-2; D may be TRBD1 (5 bases). CDR3 length: 15 residues. Trimming took off 6 bases at V and 0 bases at J, with 14 bases between the two ends. Looked up from germline, CDR1 is SGHAT and CDR2 is FQNNGV.

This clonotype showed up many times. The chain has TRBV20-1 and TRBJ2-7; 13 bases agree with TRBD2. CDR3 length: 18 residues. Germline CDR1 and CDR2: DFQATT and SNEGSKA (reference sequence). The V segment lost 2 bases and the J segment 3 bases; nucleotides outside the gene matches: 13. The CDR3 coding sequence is TGCAGTGCTAGAACCCTCTCCGGGACTAGCGGGGACAACTACGAGCAGTACTTC. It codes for CSARTLSGTSGDNYEQYF.

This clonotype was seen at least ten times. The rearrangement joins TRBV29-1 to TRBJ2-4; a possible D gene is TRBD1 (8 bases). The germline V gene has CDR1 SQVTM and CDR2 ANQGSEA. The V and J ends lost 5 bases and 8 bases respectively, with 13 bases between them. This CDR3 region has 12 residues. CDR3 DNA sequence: TGCAGCGTTTGGACAGGGAGGGACATTCAGTACTTC. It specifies CSVWTGRDIQYF.

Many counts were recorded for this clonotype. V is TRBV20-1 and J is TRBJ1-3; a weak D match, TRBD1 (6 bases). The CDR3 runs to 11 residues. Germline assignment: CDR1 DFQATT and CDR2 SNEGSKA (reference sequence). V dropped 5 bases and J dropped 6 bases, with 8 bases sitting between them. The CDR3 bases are TGCAGTGCTGCAGGGGTAAACACCATATATTTT. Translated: CSAAGVNTIYF.